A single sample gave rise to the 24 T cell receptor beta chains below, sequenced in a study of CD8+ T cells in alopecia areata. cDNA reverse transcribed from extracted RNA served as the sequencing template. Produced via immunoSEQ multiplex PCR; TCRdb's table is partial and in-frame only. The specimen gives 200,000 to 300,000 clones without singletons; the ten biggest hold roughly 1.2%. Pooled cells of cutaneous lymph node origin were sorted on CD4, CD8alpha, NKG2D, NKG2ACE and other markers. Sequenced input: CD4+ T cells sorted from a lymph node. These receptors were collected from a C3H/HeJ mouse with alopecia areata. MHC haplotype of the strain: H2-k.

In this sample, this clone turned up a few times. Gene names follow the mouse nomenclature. This CDR3 reads CASSGGGADTQYF. The CDR3 bases that were read are TGTGCCAGCAGTGGAGGGGGCGCAGAC. V usage is TRBV19 and J usage is TRBJ2-5; possible D gene TRBD1, 7 bases. The CDR3 extends 4 residues past the end of the read, so its final part is completed from the germline J gene. The CDR3 runs to 13 residues. The germline V gene has CDR1 FNHDT and CDR2 SITEND (reference sequence).

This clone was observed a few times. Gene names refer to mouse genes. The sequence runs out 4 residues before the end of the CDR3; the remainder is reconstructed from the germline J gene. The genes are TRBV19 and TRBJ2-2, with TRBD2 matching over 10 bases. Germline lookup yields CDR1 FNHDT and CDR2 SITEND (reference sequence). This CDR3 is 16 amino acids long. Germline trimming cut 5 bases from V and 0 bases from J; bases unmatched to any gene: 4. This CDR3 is CASSTDWGANTGQLYF. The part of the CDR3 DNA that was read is TGTGCCAGCAGCACCGACTGGGGGGCAAACACCGGG.

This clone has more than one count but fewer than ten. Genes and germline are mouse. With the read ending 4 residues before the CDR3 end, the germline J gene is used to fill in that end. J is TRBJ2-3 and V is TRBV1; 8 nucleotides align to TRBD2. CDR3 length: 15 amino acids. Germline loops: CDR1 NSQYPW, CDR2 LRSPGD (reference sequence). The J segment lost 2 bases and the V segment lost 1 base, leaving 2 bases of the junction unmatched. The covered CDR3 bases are TGCACCTGCAGTGCAGCGGGGGGGCTTGCAGAA. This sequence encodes CTCSAAGGLAE. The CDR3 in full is CTCSAAGGLAETLYF.

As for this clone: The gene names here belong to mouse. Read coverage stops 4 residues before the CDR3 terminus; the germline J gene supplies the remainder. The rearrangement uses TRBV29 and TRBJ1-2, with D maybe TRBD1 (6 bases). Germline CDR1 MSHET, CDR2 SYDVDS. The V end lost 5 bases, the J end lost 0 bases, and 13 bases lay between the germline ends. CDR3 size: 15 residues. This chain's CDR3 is CASSPSGTTNSDYTF. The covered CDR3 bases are TGTGCTAGCAGTCCCTCCGGGACAACAAACTCC.

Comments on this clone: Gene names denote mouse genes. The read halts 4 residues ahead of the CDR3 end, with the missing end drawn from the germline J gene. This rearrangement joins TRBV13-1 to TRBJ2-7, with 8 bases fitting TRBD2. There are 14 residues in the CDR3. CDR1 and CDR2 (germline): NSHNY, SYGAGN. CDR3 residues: CASSGRLGLYEQYF. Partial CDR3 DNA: TGTGCCAGCAGTGGGAGACTGGGGCTTTAT.

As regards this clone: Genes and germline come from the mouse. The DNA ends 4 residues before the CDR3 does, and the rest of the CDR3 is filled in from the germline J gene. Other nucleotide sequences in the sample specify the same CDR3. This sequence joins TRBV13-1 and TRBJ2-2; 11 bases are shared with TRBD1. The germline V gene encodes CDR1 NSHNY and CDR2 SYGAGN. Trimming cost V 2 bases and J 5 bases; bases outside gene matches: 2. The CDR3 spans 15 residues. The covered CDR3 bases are TGTGCCAGCAGTGAAGGGACAGGGGGAACCGGG. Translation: CASSEGTGGTG. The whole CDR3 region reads CASSEGTGGTGQLYF.

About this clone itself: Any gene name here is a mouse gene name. Partial CDR3 DNA: TGTGCCTGGAGTCTTCGGACTGGGGTAATTGCT. It codes for CAWSLRTGVIA. The full CDR3 protein reads CAWSLRTGVIAEQFF. The chain joins TRBV31 to TRBJ2-1, with TRBD2 matching 9 bases. The read stops 4 residues short of the end of the CDR3; the missing end is completed from the germline J gene. This CDR3 contains 15 residues. The V gene end was trimmed by 0 bases and the J gene end by 6 bases; junction bases not matched to a gene: 6. Germline V CDR1 and CDR2: GKSSPN, SITVG.

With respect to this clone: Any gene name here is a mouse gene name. The part of the CDR3 DNA that was read is TGTGCTAGCAGTCAAGCAAACACA. The encoded protein is CASSQANT. The CDR3 in its entirety is CASSQANTEVFF. The chain uses TRBV17 and TRBJ1-1, with D unclear. The CDR3 goes on 4 residues after the read ends, and that part is filled in from the germline J gene. CDR1 and CDR2 (germline): MNHDT, YYDKIL. V was shortened by 5 bases and J by 0 bases, with 4 bases between the two germline ends. CDR3 length equals 12 residues. The full variable domain, with the rest looked up from reference TRBV17 and TRBJ1-1, is DTTVKQNPRYKLARVGKPVNLICSQTMNHDTMYWYQKKPNQAPKLLLFYYDKILNREADTFEKFQSSRPNNSFCSLYIGSAGLEYSAMYLCASSQANTEVFFGKGTRLTVV.

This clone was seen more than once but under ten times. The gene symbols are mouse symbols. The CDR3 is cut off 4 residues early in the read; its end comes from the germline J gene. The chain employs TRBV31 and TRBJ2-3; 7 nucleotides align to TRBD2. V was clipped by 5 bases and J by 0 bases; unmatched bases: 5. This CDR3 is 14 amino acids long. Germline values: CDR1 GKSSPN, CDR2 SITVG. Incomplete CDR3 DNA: TGTGCCTGGGTAGGACTGGATAGTGCAGAA. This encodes CAWVGLDSAE. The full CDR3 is CAWVGLDSAETLYF.

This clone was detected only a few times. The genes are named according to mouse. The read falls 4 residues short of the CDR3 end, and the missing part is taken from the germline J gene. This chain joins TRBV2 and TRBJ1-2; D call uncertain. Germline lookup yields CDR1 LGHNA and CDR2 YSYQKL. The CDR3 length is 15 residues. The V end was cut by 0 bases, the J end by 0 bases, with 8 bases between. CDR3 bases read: TGTGCCAGCAGCCAAGACCCAGGCGCAAACTCC. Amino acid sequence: CASSQDPGANS. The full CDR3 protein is CASSQDPGANSDYTF.

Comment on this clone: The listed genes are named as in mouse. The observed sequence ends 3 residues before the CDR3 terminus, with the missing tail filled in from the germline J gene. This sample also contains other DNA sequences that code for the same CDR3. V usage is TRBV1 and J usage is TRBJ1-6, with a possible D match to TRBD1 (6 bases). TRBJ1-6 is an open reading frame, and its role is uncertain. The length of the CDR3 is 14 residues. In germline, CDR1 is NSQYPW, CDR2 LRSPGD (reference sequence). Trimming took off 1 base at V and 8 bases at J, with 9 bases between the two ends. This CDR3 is CTCSAVRGDSPLYF. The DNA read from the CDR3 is TGCACCTGCAGTGCAGTCAGGGGTGATTCGCCC.

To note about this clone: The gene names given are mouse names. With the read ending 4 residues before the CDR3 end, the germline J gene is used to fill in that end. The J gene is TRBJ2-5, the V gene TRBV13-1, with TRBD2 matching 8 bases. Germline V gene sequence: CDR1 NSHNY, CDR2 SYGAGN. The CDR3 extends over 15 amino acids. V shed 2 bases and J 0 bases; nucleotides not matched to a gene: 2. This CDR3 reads CASSEWGGNQDTQYF. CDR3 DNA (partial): TGTGCCAGCAGTGAGTGGGGGGGTAACCAAGAC.

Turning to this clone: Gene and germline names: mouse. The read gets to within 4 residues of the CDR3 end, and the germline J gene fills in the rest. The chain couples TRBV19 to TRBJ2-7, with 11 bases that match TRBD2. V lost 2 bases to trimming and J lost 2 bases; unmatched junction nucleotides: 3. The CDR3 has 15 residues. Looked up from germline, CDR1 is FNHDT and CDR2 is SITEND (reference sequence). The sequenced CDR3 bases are TGTGCCAGCAGTATTAGGACTGGGGGGCCCTAT. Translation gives CASSIRTGGPY. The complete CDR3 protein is CASSIRTGGPYEQYF.

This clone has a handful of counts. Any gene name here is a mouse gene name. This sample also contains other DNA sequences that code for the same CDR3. The CDR3 region is CASSQVGQGYEQYF. The part of the CDR3 DNA that was read is TGTGCCAGCAGCCAAGTGGGACAGGGTTAT. This sequence joins TRBV5 and TRBJ2-7; 9 nucleotides agree with TRBD1. The CDR3 goes on 4 residues after the read ends, and that part is filled in from the germline J gene. The germline CDR1 and CDR2 sequences are LGHNA and YNLKQL (reference sequence). There are 14 residues in the CDR3.

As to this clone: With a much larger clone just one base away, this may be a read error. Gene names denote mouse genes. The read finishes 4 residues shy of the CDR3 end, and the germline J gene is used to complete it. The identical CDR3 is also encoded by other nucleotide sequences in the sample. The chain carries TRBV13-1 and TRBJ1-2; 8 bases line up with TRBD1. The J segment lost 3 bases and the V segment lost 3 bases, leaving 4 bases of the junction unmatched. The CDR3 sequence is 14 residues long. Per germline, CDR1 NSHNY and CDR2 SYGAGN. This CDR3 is CASSGGQGDSDYTF. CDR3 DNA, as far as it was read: TGTGCCAGCAGTGGCGGACAGGGAGACTCC.

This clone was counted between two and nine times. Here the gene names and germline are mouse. CDR3: CASSIDWGGPTGQLYF. The sequenced CDR3 bases are TGTGCCAGCAGTATTGACTGGGGGGGCCCCACCGGG. This rearrangement joins TRBV19 to TRBJ2-2; 12 bases are shared with TRBD2. The sequence runs out 4 residues before the end of the CDR3; the remainder is reconstructed from the germline J gene. This CDR3 has 16 residues. Per the germline V gene, CDR1 is FNHDT and CDR2 is SITEND (reference sequence). V lost 2 bases and J lost 4; bases outside the gene matches: 3.

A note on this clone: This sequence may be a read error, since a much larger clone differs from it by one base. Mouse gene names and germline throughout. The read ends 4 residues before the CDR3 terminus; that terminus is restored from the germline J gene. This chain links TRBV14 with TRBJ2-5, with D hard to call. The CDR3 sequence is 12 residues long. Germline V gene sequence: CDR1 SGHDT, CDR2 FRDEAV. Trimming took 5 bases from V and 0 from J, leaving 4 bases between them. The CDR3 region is CASRLNQDTQYF. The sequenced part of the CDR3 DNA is TGTGCCAGCAGACTTAACCAAGAC.

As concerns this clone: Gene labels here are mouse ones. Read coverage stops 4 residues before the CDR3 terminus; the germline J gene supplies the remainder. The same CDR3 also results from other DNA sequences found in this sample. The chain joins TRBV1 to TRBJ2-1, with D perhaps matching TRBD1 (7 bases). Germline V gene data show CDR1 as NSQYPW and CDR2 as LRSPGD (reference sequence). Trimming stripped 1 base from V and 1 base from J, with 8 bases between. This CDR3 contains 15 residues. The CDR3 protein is CTCSAAGGNYAEQFF. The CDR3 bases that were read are TGCACCTGCAGTGCAGCAGGGGGGAACTATGCT.

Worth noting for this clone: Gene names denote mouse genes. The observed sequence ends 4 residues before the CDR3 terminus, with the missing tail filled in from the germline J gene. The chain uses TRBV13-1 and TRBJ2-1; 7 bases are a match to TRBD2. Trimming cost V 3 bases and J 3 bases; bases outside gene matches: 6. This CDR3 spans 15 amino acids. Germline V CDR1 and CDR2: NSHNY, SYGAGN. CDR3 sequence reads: CASSVNWGPYAEQFF. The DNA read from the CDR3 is TGTGCCAGCAGTGTTAACTGGGGTCCCTATGCT.

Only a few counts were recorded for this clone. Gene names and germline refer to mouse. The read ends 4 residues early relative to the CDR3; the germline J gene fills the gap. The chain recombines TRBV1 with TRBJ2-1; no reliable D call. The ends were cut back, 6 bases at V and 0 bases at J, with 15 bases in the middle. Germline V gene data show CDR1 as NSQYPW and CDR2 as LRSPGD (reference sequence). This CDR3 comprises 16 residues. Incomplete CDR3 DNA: TGCACCTGCAGCCTCCCCGAAACAAATAACTATGCT. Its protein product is CTCSLPETNNYA. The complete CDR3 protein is CTCSLPETNNYAEQFF.

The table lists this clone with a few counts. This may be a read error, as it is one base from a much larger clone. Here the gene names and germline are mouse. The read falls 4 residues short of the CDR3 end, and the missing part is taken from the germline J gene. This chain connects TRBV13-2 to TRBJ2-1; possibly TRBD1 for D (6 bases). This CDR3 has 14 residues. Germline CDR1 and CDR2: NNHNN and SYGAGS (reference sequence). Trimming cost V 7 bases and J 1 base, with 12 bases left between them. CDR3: CASRPGQNYAEQFF. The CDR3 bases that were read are TGTGCCAGCAGACCGGGACAAAACTATGCT.

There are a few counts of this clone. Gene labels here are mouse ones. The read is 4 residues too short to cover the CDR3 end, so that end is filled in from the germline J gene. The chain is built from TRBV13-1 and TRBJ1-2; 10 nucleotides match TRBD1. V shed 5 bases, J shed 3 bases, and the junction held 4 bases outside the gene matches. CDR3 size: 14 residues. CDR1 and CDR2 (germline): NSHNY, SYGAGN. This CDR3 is CASSGTGVDSDYTF. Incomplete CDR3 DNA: TGTGCCAGCAGCGGGACAGGGGTGGACTCC.

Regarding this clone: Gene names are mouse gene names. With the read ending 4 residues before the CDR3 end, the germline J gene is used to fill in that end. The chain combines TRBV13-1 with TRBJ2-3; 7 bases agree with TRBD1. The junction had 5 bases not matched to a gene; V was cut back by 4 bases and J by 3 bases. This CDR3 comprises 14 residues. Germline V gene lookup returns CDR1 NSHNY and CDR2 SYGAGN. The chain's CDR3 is CASSNRGEAETLYF. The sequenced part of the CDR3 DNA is TGTGCCAGCAGTAACAGGGGAGAGGCAGAA.

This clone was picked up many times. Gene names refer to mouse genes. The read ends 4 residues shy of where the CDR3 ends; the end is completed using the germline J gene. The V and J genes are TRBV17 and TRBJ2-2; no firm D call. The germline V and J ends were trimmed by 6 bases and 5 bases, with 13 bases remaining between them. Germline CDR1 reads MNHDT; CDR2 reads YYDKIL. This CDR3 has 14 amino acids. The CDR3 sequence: CASRVPGGTGQLYF. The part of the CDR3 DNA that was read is TGTGCTAGCAGAGTACCAGGCGGGACCGGG.